This entry lists 30 T cell receptor beta chains sequenced from one sample in a study of cytomegalovirus exposure and HLA in healthy donors. PCR amplification relied on 60 Vbeta primers (plus 13 Jbeta primers). Produced via immunoSEQ multiplex PCR; TCRdb's table is partial and in-frame only. This sample carries roughly 99,000 clones, 60% to 80% of them seen once, and the ten largest clones take 3.8%. Specimen: PBMCs. These receptors all come from a woman in her forties in good health and CMV-seronegative.

The rearrangement uses TRBV6-5 and TRBJ2-5; TRBD1 aligns across 8 bases. The germline CDR1 and CDR2 sequences are MNHEY and SVGAGI. J was trimmed by 2 bases and V by 4 bases; bases with no gene match: 9. This CDR3 has 16 residues. CDR3 sequence (DNA): TGTGCCAGCAGTTTAAGGGCAACAGGGGGGCAAGAGACCCAGTACTTC. Protein product: CASSLRATGGQETQYF.

The chain links TRBV5-1 to TRBJ1-5; maybe TRBD1 (5 bases). Germline loops: CDR1 SGHRS, CDR2 YFSETQ. The CDR3 loop spans 13 amino acids. Deletions cut 0 bases from V and 7 bases from J, with 8 bases between. This chain's CDR3 is CASSLEGAQPQHF. The CDR3 DNA reads TGCGCCAGCAGCTTGGAAGGGGCCCAGCCCCAGCATTTT.

This chain connects TRBV15 to TRBJ1-4; 8 positions agree with TRBD1. V was pared by 0 bases and J by 5 bases, with 5 bases of the junction left unmatched. Germline V gene lookup returns CDR1 LNHNV and CDR2 YYDKDF (reference sequence). This CDR3 has 16 residues. The CDR3 DNA reads as TGTGCCACCAGCAGAGAACCGACAGGGGTCAATGAAAAACTGTTTTTT. This sequence encodes CATSREPTGVNEKLFF.

The J gene is TRBJ1-1, the V gene TRBV29-1; D unresolved. The CDR3 covers 13 residues. Trimming removed 2 bases from V and 5 bases from J, with 12 bases in between. Germline V gives CDR1 SQVTM, CDR2 ANQGSEA. In nucleotides, the CDR3 is TGCAGCGTTGAACGGGGAGGTCTGACTGAAGCTTTCTTT. It is translated as CSVERGGLTEAFF.

This clone was observed a single time. The chain links TRBV7-9 to TRBJ1-5, with 7 bases that match TRBD1. V lost 5 bases, J lost 4 bases, and 8 bases stayed unmatched. Germline V gene sequence: CDR1 SEHNR, CDR2 FQNEAQ (reference sequence). This CDR3 has 15 amino acids. CDR3 sequence: CASSPSTGTNQPQHF. CDR3 DNA sequence: TGTGCCAGCAGCCCGTCGACAGGGACGAATCAGCCCCAGCATTTT.

The rearrangement joins TRBV7-9 to TRBJ2-4; tentative D call: TRBD2 (7 bases). V was cut by 5 bases and J by 1 base, with 15 bases left in between. The CDR3 contains 16 residues. Germline CDR1 SEHNR, CDR2 FQNEAQ (reference sequence). The CDR3 nucleotides are TGTGCCAGCAGCCCAGCCGCGGGGGCGGCCAAAAACATTCAGTACTTC. This encodes CASSPAAGAAKNIQYF.

This chain joins TRBV19 and TRBJ1-5, with D hard to call. V was cut by 0 bases and J by 3 bases, with 15 bases left in between. The CDR3 covers 17 residues. Germline loops: CDR1 LNHDA, CDR2 SQIVND (reference sequence). The CDR3 reads CASSIDETARNNQPQHF. Here the CDR3 DNA reads TGTGCCAGTAGTATAGATGAAACAGCCCGCAACAATCAGCCCCAGCATTTT.

This clone appeared once. The rearrangement links TRBV29-1 to TRBJ2-7, with 8 bases fitting TRBD2. The germline gives CDR1 SQVTM, CDR2 ANQGSEA. The junction had 4 bases not matched to a gene; V was cut back by 0 bases and J by 3 bases. The CDR3 loop spans 14 amino acids. CDR3 in amino acids: CSVEDGGAYYEQYF. The CDR3 nucleotides read TGCAGCGTTGAAGACGGGGGGGCCTACTACGAGCAGTACTTC.

This clone was recorded once. V gene TRBV7-3 combines with J gene TRBJ1-6; TRBD1 matches 10 bases. Germline V gene data show CDR1 as SGHTA and CDR2 as FQGTGA. Trimming took 2 bases from V and 7 from J; bases not matched to a gene: 2. The CDR3 is 15 residues long. CDR3: CASSLLGQGNSPLHF. CDR3 in DNA: TGTGCCAGCAGCTTACTGGGACAGGGGAATTCACCCCTCCACTTT.

V is TRBV5-6 and J is TRBJ1-4; D uncertain. Trimming left V 3 bases short and J 3 bases short, with 6 bases between. The V gene's germline CDR1 is SGHDT and CDR2 YYEEEE. The CDR3 contains 13 residues. Written as DNA, the CDR3 is TGTGCCAGCAGCTCCGGGGCTAATGAAAAACTGTTTTTT. Translating gives CASSSGANEKLFF.

This chain joins TRBV2 and TRBJ1-2, with 8 bases lining up with TRBD1. Trimming removed 4 bases from V and 7 bases from J; junction bases left unmatched: 8. CDR1 is SNHLY, CDR2 FYNNEI, per germline. The CDR3 runs to 14 residues. CDR3 DNA: TGTGCCAGCAGTGCGGACAGGGACATGGGTGGCTACACCTTC. Its translation is CASSADRDMGGYTF.

The chain recombines TRBV6-5 with TRBJ2-7, with D possibly TRBD1 on 6 matching bases. Trimming shortened V by 2 bases and J by 0 bases, and 11 bases separated the two germline ends. Germline loops: CDR1 MNHEY, CDR2 SVGAGI. The CDR3 is 15 amino acids. The chain's CDR3 is CASSYGGASSYEQYF. DNA of the CDR3: TGTGCCAGCAGTTACGGGGGCGCCTCCTCCTACGAGCAGTACTTC.

This clone occurred a few times. The rearrangement uses TRBV5-1 and TRBJ1-2; 8 nucleotides align to TRBD1. This CDR3 contains 15 residues. Germline CDR1 is SGHRS and CDR2 is YFSETQ. The V gene end was trimmed by 4 bases and the J gene end by 7 bases; junction bases not matched to a gene: 12. CDR3 protein: CASSPAGTGFSGYTF. For the CDR3, the DNA is TGCGCCAGCAGCCCGGCCGGGACAGGATTTAGTGGCTACACCTTC.

V usage is TRBV4-2 and J usage is TRBJ1-1, with 9 bases identical to TRBD1. The junction had 13 bases not matched to a gene; V was cut back by 1 base and J by 7 bases. This CDR3 region has 17 residues. CDR1 is LGHNA, CDR2 YNFKEQ, per germline. The CDR3 coding sequence is TGTGCCAGCAGCCAAGTCGAGTGGGCCGACAGGGGGATTGAAGCTTTCTTT. Amino acids: CASSQVEWADRGIEAFF.

The rearrangement joins TRBV5-4 to TRBJ1-1; 9 nucleotides line up with TRBD1. J was trimmed by 0 bases and V by 2 bases; bases with no gene match: 2. This CDR3 has 15 residues. Per the germline V gene, CDR1 is SGHNT and CDR2 is YYREEE (reference sequence). The CDR3 protein is CASSLGTGMNTEAFF. In nucleotides, the CDR3 is TGTGCCAGCAGCTTAGGGACAGGGATGAACACTGAAGCTTTCTTT. The whole variable domain, remainder taken from reference TRBV5-4 and TRBJ1-1, is ETGVTQSPTHLIKTRGQQVTLRCSSQSGHNTVSWYQQALGQGPQFIFQYYREEENGRGNFPPRFSGLQFPNYSSELNVNALELDDSALYLCASSLGTGMNTEAFFGQGTRLTVV.

J is TRBJ1-6 and V is TRBV5-4; D gene uncertain. The germline V and J ends were trimmed by 0 bases and 7 bases, with 8 bases remaining between them. Per germline, CDR1 SGHNT and CDR2 YYREEE (reference sequence). The CDR3 runs 14 residues. The CDR3 DNA is TGTGCCAGCAGCTTGGTTACCGCGAATTCACCCCTCCACTTT. Translation: CASSLVTANSPLHF.

This clone has just one count. The sample has other DNA sequences that encode this CDR3 too. The CDR3 sequence: CASSEGQGADTQYF. CDR3 DNA: TGTGCCAGCAGCGAAGGACAGGGTGCAGATACGCAGTATTTT. V gene TRBV6-4 combines with J gene TRBJ2-3; 8 nucleotides agree with TRBD1. The V segment lost 6 bases and the J segment 4 bases; nucleotides outside the gene matches: 6. The CDR3 has 14 amino acids. CDR1 and CDR2 from the germline V gene are MRHNA and SNTAGT.

This rearrangement joins TRBV7-9 to TRBJ1-1; 8 positions match TRBD1. This CDR3 spans 15 amino acids. The V gene end was trimmed by 1 base and the J gene end by 5 bases; junction bases not matched to a gene: 6. From germline, CDR1 is SEHNR and CDR2 FQNEAQ (reference sequence). The CDR3 loop reads CASSLGQGFGTEAFF. The DNA for the CDR3 is TGTGCCAGCAGCTTAGGACAGGGGTTCGGAACTGAAGCTTTCTTT. Supplemented by reference TRBV7-9 and TRBJ1-1, the full variable domain reads DTGVSQNPRHKITKRGQNVTFRCDPISEHNRLYWYRQTLGQGPEFLTYFQNEAQLEKSRLLSDRFSAERPKGSFSTLEIQRTEQGDSAMYLCASSLGQGFGTEAFFGQGTRLTVV.

This clone was seen only a few times. The gene calls are TRBV4-3 and TRBJ2-1; 11 bases are a match to TRBD2. V lost 2 bases, J lost 4 bases, and 4 bases stayed unmatched. Germline V gives CDR1 LGHNA, CDR2 YSLEER. The CDR3 is 16 residues long. CDR3 DNA: TGCGCCAGCAGCCAATCTCCTAGCGGGGGGTACAATGAGCAGTTCTTC. Translation: CASSQSPSGGYNEQFF.

The chain recombines TRBV7-9 with TRBJ2-1; D gene unclear. V lost 1 base and J 8 bases, leaving 6 bases between the germline ends. CDR1 and CDR2 (germline): SEHNR, FQNEAQ (reference sequence). The CDR3 covers 12 residues. The CDR3 DNA sequence: TGTGCCAGCAGCTTAGTTTCAGATGAGCAGTTCTTC. It is translated as CASSLVSDEQFF.

In its sample, this clone was seen a few times. CDR3 nucleotide sequence: TGTGCCAGCAGTTTCAGGCTAGCGGGGGGTGAGCAGTTCTTC. Residues: CASSFRLAGGEQFF. The rearrangement uses TRBV27 and TRBJ2-1; 11 bases fit TRBD2. CDR3 length equals 14 residues. J was trimmed by 9 bases and V by 3 bases; bases with no gene match: 4. CDR1 and CDR2 (germline): MNHEY, SMNVEV (reference sequence).

The rearrangement joins TRBV27 to TRBJ1-4, with a possible D match to TRBD1 (6 bases). Germline V gene data show CDR1 as MNHEY and CDR2 as SMNVEV (reference sequence). V lost 8 bases, J lost 8 bases, and 24 bases lay in between. This CDR3 is 16 amino acids long. CDR3 loop: CASGLRQAGRYEKLFF. The CDR3, as DNA: TGTGCCAGCGGGCTCAGACAGGCCGGGAGGTACGAAAAACTGTTTTTT.

This clone was recorded only once. The chain couples TRBV15 to TRBJ1-5; D is perhaps TRBD1 (6 bases). The ends were cut back, 3 bases at V and 3 bases at J, with 15 bases in the middle. The germline V gene has CDR1 LNHNV and CDR2 YYDKDF (reference sequence). This CDR3 is built from 16 residues. The CDR3 protein is CATSRKTGTLNQPQHF. The CDR3 DNA is TGTGCCACCAGCAGGAAGACAGGCACTCTCAATCAGCCCCAGCATTTT.

CDR3 residues: CASSPGGYEQYF. DNA for the CDR3: TGTGCCAGCAGCCCCGGCGGTTACGAGCAGTACTTC. The rearrangement uses TRBV7-9 and TRBJ2-7, with D uncertain. Germline assignment: CDR1 SEHNR and CDR2 FQNEAQ (reference sequence). V was clipped by 5 bases and J by 4 bases, with 9 bases between them. CDR3 size: 12 residues.

The V and J genes are TRBV5-1 and TRBJ2-5, with D possibly being TRBD2 (5 bases). The CDR3 runs to 15 residues. Germline V gives CDR1 SGHRS, CDR2 YFSETQ. Trimming took off 0 bases at V and 7 bases at J, with 16 bases between the two ends. The CDR3 is CASSLVGPSPATQYF. The CDR3 DNA reads as TGCGCCAGCAGCTTGGTTGGGCCTAGCCCCGCGACCCAGTACTTC.

This chain uses TRBV6-1 with TRBJ2-7; the match to TRBD1 covers 8 bases. Germline V gene lookup returns CDR1 MNHNS and CDR2 SASEGT. V was clipped by 5 bases and J by 2 bases; unmatched bases: 8. The CDR3 has 15 residues. CDR3 in DNA: TGTGCCAGCAGTTGGACAGGGACCTCTCCCTACGAGCAGTACTTC. The encoded protein is CASSWTGTSPYEQYF.

The chain is built from TRBV7-2 and TRBJ1-4; no reliable D call. V lost 4 bases and J lost 7, with 13 bases in between. The CDR3 runs to 14 residues. Looked up from germline, CDR1 is SGHTA and CDR2 is FQGNSA. The DNA of the CDR3 is TGTGCCAGCAGCTCTACAGTCCTCGGTGAAAAACTGTTTTTT. Translating it yields CASSSTVLGEKLFF.

This rearrangement joins TRBV9 to TRBJ1-2, with TRBD1 as a possible D gene (6 bases). The CDR3 extends over 14 amino acids. With 0 bases removed from V and 4 bases from J, the gap between germline ends came to 10 bases. Germline CDR1 reads SGDLS; CDR2 reads YYNGEE. DNA of the CDR3: TGTGCCAGCAGCGTAGGTGGGGGGGCCTATGGCTACACCTTC. Translation: CASSVGGGAYGYTF.

This clone was detected many times. The same CDR3 arises from other DNA sequences in this sample as well. The rearrangement joins TRBV18 to TRBJ1-5; D possibly corresponds to TRBD1 (6 bases). This CDR3 region has 13 residues. V was cut by 6 bases and J by 6 bases, with 12 bases left in between. Germline lookup yields CDR1 KGHSH and CDR2 LQKENI. CDR3 DNA sequence: TGTGCCAGCTCCCCCACAGGGACTCAGCCCCAGCATTTT. It encodes CASSPTGTQPQHF. Full variable domain (missing parts from reference TRBV18 and TRBJ1-5): NAGVMQNPRHLVRRRGQEARLRCSPMKGHSHVYWYRQLPEEGLKFMVYLQKENIIDESGMPKERFSAEFPKEGPSILRIQQVVRGDSAAYFCASSPTGTQPQHFGDGTRLSIL.

The chain combines TRBV27 with TRBJ1-2; 8 bases match TRBD1. Per germline, CDR1 MNHEY and CDR2 SMNVEV (reference sequence). The V gene end was trimmed by 5 bases and the J gene end by 3 bases; junction bases not matched to a gene: 2. This CDR3 region has 13 residues. CDR3: CASSKQGDYGYTF. The CDR3 DNA reads as TGTGCCAGCAGTAAACAGGGGGACTATGGCTACACCTTC.